The T cell receptor beta chain described here comes from a study of vaccination and CD4 T cells after COVID-19. Background on the study: With a range of 35 to 161, the median interval from diagnosis to drawing post-COVID samples was roughly 110 days. Overlapping peptides covering the spike proteins of SARS-CoV-2, HCoV-NL63, HCoV-OC43 and HCoV-229E were added to stimulate cells. Findings and caveats of the study: The median proportion of reactive clones detected only post-vaccination in convalescent patients was roughly 90%.

Sample treatment: approximately nine-day PBMC culture with coronavirus spike peptide pools or control peptides (ViraFEST assay). Peptide-pool expansion of antigen-specific T cells preceded TCR sequencing in ViraFEST. CDR1 and CDR2 from the germline V gene are DFQATT and SNEGSKA (reference sequence). The CDR3 extends over 18 amino acids. V lost 6 bases, J lost 5 bases, and 18 bases stayed unmatched. Concerning this clonotype itself: The antigen is undetermined.

With the Oncomine TCR Beta short-read assay, DNA from cultured CD4+ T cells was sequenced. TCRdb re-analysed the PCR reads in MiXCR, keeping a single row per CDR3 protein. The sample contains about 3,400 distinct CDR3 sequences, around two fifths of which appear only once. The sample was CD4+ T cells from blood, cultured in vitro. The chain couples TRBV20-1 to TRBJ2-5; 13 bases fit TRBD2. The receptor was derived from a human donor who had recovered from COVID-19. DNA for the CDR3: TGCAGTGCCACAACCGGGACTAGCGGGATCCATGTGTCGGAGACCCAGTACTTC. This encodes CSATTGTSGIHVSETQYF.